Described below is a single T cell receptor (beta chain) sequence and its context. Produced via immunoSEQ multiplex PCR; TCRdb's table is partial and in-frame only. This table has about 560,000 clones, around 76% appearing once. The entry originates in a study of shared clonotypes between healthy human individuals. Overall study: Contributing individuals were two females and a few males aged 18 to 49.

The CDR3 length is 18 residues. The germline CDR1 and CDR2 sequences are SEHNR and FQNEAQ (reference sequence). The ends were cut back, 5 bases at V and 2 bases at J, with 25 bases in the middle. This receptor was obtained from a woman between 40 and 50 years old in good health. Some clones in this sample may be carry-over from other donors' samples. Source material: PBMCs. The rearrangement joins TRBV7-9 to TRBJ2-7; D possibly corresponds to TRBD2 (6 bases). DNA for the CDR3: TGTGCCAGCAGCCAAGGGGCACTCGGGACTCCCAACGCCTACGAGCAGTACTTC. Its protein is CASSQGALGTPNAYEQYF. Drawing the rest from reference TRBV7-9 and TRBJ2-7, the complete variable domain is DTGVSQNPRHKITKRGQNVTFRCDPISEHNRLYWYRQTLGQGPEFLTYFQNEAQLEKSRLLSDRFSAERPKGSFSTLEIQRTEQGDSAMYLCASSQGALGTPNAYEQYFGPGTRLTVT.